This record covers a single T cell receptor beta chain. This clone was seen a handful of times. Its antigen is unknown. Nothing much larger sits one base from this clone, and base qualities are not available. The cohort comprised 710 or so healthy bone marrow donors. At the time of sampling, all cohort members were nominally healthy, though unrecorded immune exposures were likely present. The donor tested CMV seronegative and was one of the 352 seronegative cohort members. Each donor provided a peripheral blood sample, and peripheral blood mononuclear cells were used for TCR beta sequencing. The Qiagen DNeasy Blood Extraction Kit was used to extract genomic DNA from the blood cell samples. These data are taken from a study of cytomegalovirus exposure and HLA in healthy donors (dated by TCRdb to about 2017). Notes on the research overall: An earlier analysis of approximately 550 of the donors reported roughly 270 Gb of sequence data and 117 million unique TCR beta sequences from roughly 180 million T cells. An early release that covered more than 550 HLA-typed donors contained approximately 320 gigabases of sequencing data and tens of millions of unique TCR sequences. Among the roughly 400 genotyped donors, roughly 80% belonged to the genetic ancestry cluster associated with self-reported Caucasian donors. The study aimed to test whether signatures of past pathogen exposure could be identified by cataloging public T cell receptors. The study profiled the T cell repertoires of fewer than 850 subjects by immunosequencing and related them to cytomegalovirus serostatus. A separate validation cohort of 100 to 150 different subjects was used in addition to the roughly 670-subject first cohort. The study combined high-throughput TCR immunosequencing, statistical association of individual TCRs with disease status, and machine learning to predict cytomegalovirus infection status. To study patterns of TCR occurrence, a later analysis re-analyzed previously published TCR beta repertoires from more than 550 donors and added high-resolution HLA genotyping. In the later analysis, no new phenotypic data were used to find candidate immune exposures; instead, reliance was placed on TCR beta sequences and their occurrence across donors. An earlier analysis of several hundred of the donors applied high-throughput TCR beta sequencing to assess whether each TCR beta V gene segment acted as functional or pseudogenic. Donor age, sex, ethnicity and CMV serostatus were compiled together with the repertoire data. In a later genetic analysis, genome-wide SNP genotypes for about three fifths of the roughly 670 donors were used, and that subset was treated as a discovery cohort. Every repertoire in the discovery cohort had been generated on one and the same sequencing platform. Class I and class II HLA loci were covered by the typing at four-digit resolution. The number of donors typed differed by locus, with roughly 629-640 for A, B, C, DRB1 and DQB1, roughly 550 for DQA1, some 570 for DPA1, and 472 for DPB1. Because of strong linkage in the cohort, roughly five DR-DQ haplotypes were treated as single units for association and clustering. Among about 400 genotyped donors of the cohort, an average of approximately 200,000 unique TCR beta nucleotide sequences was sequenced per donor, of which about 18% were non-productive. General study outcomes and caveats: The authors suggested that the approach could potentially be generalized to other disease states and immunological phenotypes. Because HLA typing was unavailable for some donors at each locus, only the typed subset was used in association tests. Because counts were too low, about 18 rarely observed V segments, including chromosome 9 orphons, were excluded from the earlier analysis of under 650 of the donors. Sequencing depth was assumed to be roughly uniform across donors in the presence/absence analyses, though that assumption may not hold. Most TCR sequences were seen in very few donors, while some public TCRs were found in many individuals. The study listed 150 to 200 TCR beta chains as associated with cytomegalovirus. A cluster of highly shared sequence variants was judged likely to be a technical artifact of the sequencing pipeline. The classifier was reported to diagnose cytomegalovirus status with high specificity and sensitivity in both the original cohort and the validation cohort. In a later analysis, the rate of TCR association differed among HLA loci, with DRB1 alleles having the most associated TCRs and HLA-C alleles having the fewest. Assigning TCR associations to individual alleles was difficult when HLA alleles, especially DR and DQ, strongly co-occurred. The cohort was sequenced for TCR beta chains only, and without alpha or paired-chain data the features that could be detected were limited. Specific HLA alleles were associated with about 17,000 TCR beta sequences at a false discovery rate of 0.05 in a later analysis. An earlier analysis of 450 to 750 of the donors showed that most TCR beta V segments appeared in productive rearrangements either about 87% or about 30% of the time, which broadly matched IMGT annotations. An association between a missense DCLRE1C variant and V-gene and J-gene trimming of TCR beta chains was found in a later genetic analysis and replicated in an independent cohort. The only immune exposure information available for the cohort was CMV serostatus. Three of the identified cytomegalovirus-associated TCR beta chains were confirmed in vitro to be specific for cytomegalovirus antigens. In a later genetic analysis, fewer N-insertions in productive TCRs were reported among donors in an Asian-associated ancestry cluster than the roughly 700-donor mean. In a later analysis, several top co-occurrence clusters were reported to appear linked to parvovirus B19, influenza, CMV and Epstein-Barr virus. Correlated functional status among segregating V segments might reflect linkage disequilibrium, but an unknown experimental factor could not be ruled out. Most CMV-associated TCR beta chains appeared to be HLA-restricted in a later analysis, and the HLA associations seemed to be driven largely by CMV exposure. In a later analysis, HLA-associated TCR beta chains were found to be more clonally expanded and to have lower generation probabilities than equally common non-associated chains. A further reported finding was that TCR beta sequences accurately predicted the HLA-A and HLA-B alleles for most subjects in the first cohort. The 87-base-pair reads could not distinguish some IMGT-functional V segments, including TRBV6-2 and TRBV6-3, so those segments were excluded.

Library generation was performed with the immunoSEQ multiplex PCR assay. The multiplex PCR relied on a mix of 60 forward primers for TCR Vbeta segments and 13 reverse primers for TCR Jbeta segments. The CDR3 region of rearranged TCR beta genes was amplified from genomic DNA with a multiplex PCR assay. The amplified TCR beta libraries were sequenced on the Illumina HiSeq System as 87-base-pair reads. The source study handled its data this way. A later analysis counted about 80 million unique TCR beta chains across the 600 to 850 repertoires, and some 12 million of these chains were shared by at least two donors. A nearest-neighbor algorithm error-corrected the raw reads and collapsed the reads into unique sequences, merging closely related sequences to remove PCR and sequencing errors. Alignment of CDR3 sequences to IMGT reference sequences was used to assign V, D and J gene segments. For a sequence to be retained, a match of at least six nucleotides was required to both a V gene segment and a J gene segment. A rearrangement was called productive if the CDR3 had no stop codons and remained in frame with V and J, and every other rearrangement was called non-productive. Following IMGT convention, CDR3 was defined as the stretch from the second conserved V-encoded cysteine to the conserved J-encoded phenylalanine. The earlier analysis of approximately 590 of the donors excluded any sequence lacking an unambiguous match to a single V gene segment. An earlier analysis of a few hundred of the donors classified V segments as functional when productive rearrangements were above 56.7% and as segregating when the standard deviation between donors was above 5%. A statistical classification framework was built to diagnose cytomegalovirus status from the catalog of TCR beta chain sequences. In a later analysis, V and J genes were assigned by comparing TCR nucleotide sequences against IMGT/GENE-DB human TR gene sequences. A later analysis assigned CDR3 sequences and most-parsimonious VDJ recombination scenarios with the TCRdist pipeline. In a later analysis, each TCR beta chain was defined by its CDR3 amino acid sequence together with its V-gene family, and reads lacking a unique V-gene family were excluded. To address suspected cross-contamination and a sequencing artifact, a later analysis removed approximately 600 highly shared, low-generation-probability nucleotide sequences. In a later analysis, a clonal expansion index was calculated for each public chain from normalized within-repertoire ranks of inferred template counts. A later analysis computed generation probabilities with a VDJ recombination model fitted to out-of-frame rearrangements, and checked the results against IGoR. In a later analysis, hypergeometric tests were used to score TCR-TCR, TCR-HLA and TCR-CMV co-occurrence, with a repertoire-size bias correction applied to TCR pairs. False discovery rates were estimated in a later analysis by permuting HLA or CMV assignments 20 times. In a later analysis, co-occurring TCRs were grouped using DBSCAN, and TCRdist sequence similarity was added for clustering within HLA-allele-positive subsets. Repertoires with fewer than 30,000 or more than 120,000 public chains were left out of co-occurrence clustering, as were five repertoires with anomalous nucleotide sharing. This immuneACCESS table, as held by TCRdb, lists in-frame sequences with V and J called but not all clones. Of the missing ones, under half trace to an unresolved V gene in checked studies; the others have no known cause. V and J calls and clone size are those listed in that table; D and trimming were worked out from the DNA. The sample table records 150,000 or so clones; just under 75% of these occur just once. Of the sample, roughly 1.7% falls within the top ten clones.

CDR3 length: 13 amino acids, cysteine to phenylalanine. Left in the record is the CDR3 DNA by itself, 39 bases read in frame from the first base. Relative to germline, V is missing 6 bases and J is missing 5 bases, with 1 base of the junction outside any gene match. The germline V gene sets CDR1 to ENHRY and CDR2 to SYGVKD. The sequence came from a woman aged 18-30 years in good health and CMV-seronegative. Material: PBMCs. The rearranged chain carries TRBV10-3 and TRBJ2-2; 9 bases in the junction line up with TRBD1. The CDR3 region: CAIRGQGTGELFF. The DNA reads TGTGCCATCAGAGGACAGGGGACCGGGGAGCTGTTTTTT.